These 24 T cell receptor beta chains originate from one sample sequenced in a study of T-cell reconstitution after alpha-beta-depleted transplantation in children (dated by TCRdb to the mid-2010s). Library preparation employed PCR. Sequencing instrument: Illumina HiSeq 2500. TCR libraries were prepared with molecular barcoding, using unique molecular identifiers to normalize TCRbeta repertoire quantification. TCRdb cleaned the public reads at Q25 with fastp, built clones with MiXCR and kept in-frame beta chains. Rows are combined by CDR3 protein, so each entry shows the most common genes and DNA. In this sample the table shows a few hundred thousand distinct CDR3 sequences, around 25% of which occur a single time. The top ten clonotypes cover 4% to 6% of the sample. The treatment or condition label on this specimen signifies: allogeneic hematopoietic cell transplantation with graft depleted of TCRalphabeta T cells and CD19 B cells.

The material sequenced was PBMCs, mostly from graft donor cells, taken 360 days after TCRalphabeta/CD19-depleted stem cell transplant. The origin of the receptors is a female patient younger than 10 who had a stem cell transplant for congenital amegakaryocytic thrombocytopenia, so the T cells may come from the graft donor.

The V gene is TRBV28, the J gene TRBJ2-1; D may be TRBD1 (5 bases). Deletions cut 2 bases from V and 2 bases from J, with 13 bases between. The CDR3 totals 16 residues. Per the germline V gene, CDR1 is MDHEN and CDR2 is SYDVKM. CDR3 sequence: CASSLQQAATYNEQFF. The CDR3 coding sequence is TGTGCCAGCAGTTTACAACAGGCGGCAACCTACAATGAGCAGTTCTTC.

V usage is TRBV20-1 and J usage is TRBJ2-2, with 8 nucleotides matching TRBD2. Germline CDR1 DFQATT, CDR2 SNEGSKA (reference sequence). This CDR3 has 20 amino acids. V was clipped by 0 bases and J by 3 bases; unmatched bases: 18. The CDR3 DNA reads as TGCAGTGCTAGAGATCGGGCGACTAGCGCTAATTGGAACGACACCGGGGAGCTGTTTTTT. Translation gives CSARDRATSANWNDTGELFF.

The table lists this clonotype with many counts. This chain connects TRBV12-3 or TRBV12-4 to TRBJ1-3; TRBD1 aligns across 9 bases. With 6 bases clipped from V and 2 bases from J, the junction kept 5 bases outside the gene matches. This CDR3 is built from 15 residues. CDR3 DNA: TGTGCCAGCAGCCAAGGACAGGGGACTGGAAACACCATATATTTT. Translated, it gives CASSQGQGTGNTIYF.

This clonotype was recorded a few times. The chain is built from TRBV20-1 and TRBJ2-1; TRBD2 matches at 10 bases. Germline V gene sequence: CDR1 DFQATT, CDR2 SNEGSKA (reference sequence). V shed 3 bases and J 4 bases; nucleotides not matched to a gene: 9. This CDR3 has 16 amino acids. In DNA, the CDR3 is TGCAGTGCTAGGAGCCCTCTAGCGGGAGCTTACAATGAGCAGTTCTTC. Amino acid sequence: CSARSPLAGAYNEQFF.

V usage is TRBV10-3 and J usage is TRBJ1-4; no definite D call. The germline V and J ends were trimmed by 0 bases and 7 bases, with 12 bases remaining between them. CDR1 and CDR2 (germline): ENHRY, SYGVKD. This CDR3 has 15 amino acids. In DNA, the CDR3 is TGTGCCATCAGTGAGTCCCCAGGCTCCAGTGAAAAACTGTTTTTT. Translation gives CAISESPGSSEKLFF.

This clonotype was picked up a small number of times. J is TRBJ2-3 and V is TRBV4-3; TRBD1 is a possible D gene (6 bases). V lost 3 bases and J lost 1, with 11 bases in between. Germline values: CDR1 LGHNA, CDR2 YSLEER. The CDR3 is 15 amino acids. This CDR3 is CASSHRRGRTDTQYF. The CDR3 nucleotides read TGCGCCAGCAGCCACCGCAGGGGACGCACAGATACGCAGTATTTT.

The table lists this clonotype with many counts. The J gene is TRBJ2-5, the V gene TRBV24-1; 7 nucleotides agree with TRBD1. After removal of 1 base from V and 2 bases from J, the junction contained 12 bases not matched to a gene. In germline, CDR1 is KGHDR, CDR2 SFDVKD. This CDR3 comprises 18 residues. The CDR3 spells CATSDFPRDSNRQETQYF. The CDR3 region has the DNA TGTGCCACCAGTGATTTTCCCCGGGACAGTAACAGGCAAGAGACCCAGTACTTC.

Worth noting for this clonotype: One end of the junction varies from germline; a read error may be responsible. This chain links TRBV12-3 or TRBV12-4 with TRBJ2-7; 9 positions agree with TRBD1. This CDR3 comprises 18 residues. For the CDR3, the DNA is TGTGCCTGCAGTTTTGGGGGACAGGGTAAGATGTTGGCCTACGAGCAGTACTTC. Translation: CACSFGGQGKMLAYEQYF.

This clonotype came up a few times. The chain carries TRBV2 and TRBJ2-3, with unresolved D. From germline, CDR1 is SNHLY and CDR2 FYNNEI. The V and J ends lost 8 bases and 7 bases respectively, with 16 bases between them. This CDR3 region has 13 residues. CDR3 in amino acids: CASSFPPSHTQYF. The CDR3, as DNA: TGTGCCAGCTCCTTCCCCCCCTCACATACGCAGTATTTT.

The chain employs TRBV4-1 and TRBJ1-3; D not resolved. The CDR3 has 18 amino acids. Trimming stripped 1 base from V and 3 bases from J, with 19 bases between. Germline loops: CDR1 MGHRA, CDR2 YSYEKL. Here the CDR3 reads CASSQGRWLSGSGNTIYF. CDR3 in DNA: TGCGCCAGCAGCCAAGGCAGGTGGCTAAGCGGGAGTGGAAACACCATATATTTT.

V is TRBV6-2 or TRBV6-3 and J is TRBJ2-5; D gene ambiguous. The germline gives CDR1 MNHEY, CDR2 SVGEGT. There are 12 residues in the CDR3. The ends were cut back, 6 bases at V and 2 bases at J, with 7 bases in the middle. The DNA of the CDR3 is TGTGCCAGCAGAAAAAGACAAGAGACCCAGTACTTC. Translation: CASRKRQETQYF.

The sample holds a few counts of this clonotype. One junction end does not reproduce the germline sequence, and a read error may be involved. The rearrangement uses TRBV24-1 and TRBJ2-2, with D possibly called TRBD1 or TRBD2 (5 bases each). The CDR3 totals 16 residues. The germline CDR1 and CDR2 sequences are KGHDR and SFDVKD. The CDR3 is CAASELWDRDTGELFF. DNA for the CDR3: TGTGCCGCCAGTGAACTCTGGGACCGAGACACCGGGGAGCTGTTTTTT.

The chain combines TRBV4-1 with TRBJ2-5, with D hard to call. The CDR3 consists of 15 residues. V gave up 1 base and J gave up 3 bases, with 12 bases separating them. Germline assignment: CDR1 MGHRA and CDR2 YSYEKL. The CDR3 protein is CASSQVQDKEETQYF. CDR3 nucleotides: TGCGCCAGCAGCCAAGTCCAGGATAAGGAAGAGACCCAGTACTTC.

The table lists this clonotype with many counts. The J gene is TRBJ2-7, the V gene TRBV20-1; 9 positions match TRBD2. Trimming took 0 bases from V and 5 from J; bases not matched to a gene: 8. Germline CDR1 reads DFQATT; CDR2 reads SNEGSKA (reference sequence). CDR3 length: 15 amino acids. CDR3 loop: CSARDGLAGSHEQYF. CDR3 in DNA: TGCAGTGCTAGAGATGGGCTAGCGGGATCCCACGAGCAGTACTTC.

V gene TRBV10-3 combines with J gene TRBJ2-3; 9 bases agree with TRBD2. V dropped 4 bases and J dropped 0; count of bases not matched to a gene: 5. CDR1 ENHRY and CDR2 SYGVKD come from the germline V gene. This CDR3 comprises 16 residues. The CDR3 region is CAISARAGGSTDTQYF. The CDR3 nucleotides read TGTGCCATCAGTGCCCGAGCGGGGGGTAGCACAGATACGCAGTATTTT.

The V gene is TRBV20-1, the J gene TRBJ2-7, with 7 bases fitting TRBD1. The CDR3 covers 16 residues. The germline V gene encodes CDR1 DFQATT and CDR2 SNEGSKA (reference sequence). The junction had 17 bases not matched to a gene; V was cut back by 6 bases and J by 3 bases. The CDR3 loop reads CSASGTDPTLYYEQYF. The CDR3 nucleotides are TGCAGTGCCTCCGGGACAGATCCCACCCTCTACTACGAGCAGTACTTC.

The table lists this clonotype with a few counts. The chain carries TRBV12-3 or TRBV12-4 and TRBJ2-2; D gene unclear. V was pared by 6 bases and J by 6 bases, with 8 bases between. The CDR3 is 12 residues long. The CDR3 spells CASSKGAGELFF. Written as DNA, the CDR3 is TGTGCCAGCAGCAAAGGAGCCGGGGAGCTGTTTTTT.

The chain uses TRBV9 and TRBJ2-6; D call uncertain. Germline CDR1 and CDR2: SGDLS and YYNGEE. The CDR3 extends over 17 amino acids. Deletions cut 0 bases from V and 0 bases from J, with 10 bases between. CDR3 sequence reads: CASSVGLRNSGANVLTF. The CDR3, as DNA: TGTGCCAGCAGCGTAGGCCTAAGAAACTCTGGGGCCAACGTCCTGACTTTC.

This clonotype showed up just a few times. This sequence joins TRBV5-1 and TRBJ1-1; possible D gene TRBD1, 5 bases. V was pared by 0 bases and J by 6 bases, with 15 bases between. This CDR3 has 15 residues. CDR1 and CDR2 (germline): SGHRS, YFSETQ. In nucleotides, the CDR3 is TGCGCCAGCAGCTTGGCCCCTTCGGGGCATGCTGAAGCTTTCTTT. Protein: CASSLAPSGHAEAFF.

At least ten counts were recorded for this clonotype. The chain uses TRBV19 and TRBJ1-1; 9 bases are a match to TRBD1. Germline V gene data show CDR1 as LNHDA and CDR2 as SQIVND (reference sequence). The length of the CDR3 is 14 residues. V trimming: 5 bases; J trimming: 4 bases; junction bases outside the gene matches: 5. The CDR3 coding sequence is TGTGCCAGTAGTGCACAGGGGGCGCCCACTGAAGCTTTCTTT. It codes for CASSAQGAPTEAFF.

V is TRBV7-6 and J is TRBJ2-7; D may be TRBD2 (7 bases). The CDR3 extends over 20 amino acids. Trimming stripped 5 bases from V and 5 bases from J, with 34 bases between. Germline V gives CDR1 SGHVS, CDR2 FNYEAQ. CDR3 nucleotides: TGTGCCAGCAGCCTGCATGGTTCGTGGGGGGGCTTTGGGGAACTGGACGAGCAGTACTTC. Protein product: CASSLHGSWGGFGELDEQYF.

This clonotype was seen only a few times. This sequence joins TRBV28 and TRBJ1-1; 7 positions match TRBD1. The ends lost 4 bases at V and 3 bases at J; junction bases unmatched: 2. CDR1 MDHEN and CDR2 SYDVKM come from the germline V gene. This CDR3 region has 13 residues. The CDR3 coding sequence is TGTGCCAGCAGTTCCGACAGGGACACTGAAGCTTTCTTT. Its translation: CASSSDRDTEAFF.

This clonotype showed up just a few times. The genes are TRBV12-3 or TRBV12-4 and TRBJ1-1; no reliable D call. V lost 3 bases, J lost 2 bases, and 7 bases lay in between. The CDR3 length is 13 residues. In DNA form, the CDR3 reads TGTGCCAGCAGTTTGGTGCCAAACACTGAAGCTTTCTTT. Its translation: CASSLVPNTEAFF.

The table lists this clonotype with a few counts. The CDR3 loop reads CATSDLQTGYSYEQYF. CDR3 nucleotide sequence: TGTGCCACCAGTGATTTACAGACAGGTTACTCCTACGAGCAGTACTTC. This sequence joins TRBV24-1 and TRBJ2-7; tentatively, D is TRBD1 (6 bases). The length of the CDR3 is 16 residues. Germline-derived CDR1 and CDR2 are KGHDR and SFDVKD. Trimming removed 1 base from V and 0 bases from J, with 12 bases in between.